Following are 18 T cell receptor beta chains from one sample sequenced in a study of T cells in severe cutaneous drug reactions. The donors had carbamazepine-induced Stevens-Johnson syndrome or toxic epidermal necrolysis. Bulk and single-cell libraries used iRepertoire multiplex PCR with TCR subtype-specific primers. From its re-call of the multiplex PCR reads, TCRdb lists each CDR3 protein once, without DNA. Its clone listing holds over 20,000 distinct CDR3 sequences. Material for sequencing was PBMCs. Receptors originate from a human donor with toxic epidermal necrolysis, a severe cutaneous drug reaction.

This clonotype is called medium-sized based on its frequency. The V call is TRBV2, the J call TRBJ1-1; the D gene TCRdb calls, TRBD1, cannot be checked with no DNA. The germline CDR1 and CDR2 sequences are SNHLY and FYNNEI. The CDR3 is 13 residues long. The CDR3 reads CASFPEGKTEAFF.

V gene TRBV2 combines with J gene TRBJ2-3; the TCRdb call, TRBD1, lacks DNA for checking. From germline, CDR1 is SNHLY and CDR2 FYNNEI. CDR3 length: 16 amino acids. The CDR3 sequence is CASSSDGGGGTDTQYF.

This chain uses TRBV7-9 with TRBJ1-4. Looked up from germline, CDR1 is SEHNR and CDR2 is FQNEAQ (reference sequence). This CDR3 is built from 15 residues. This CDR3 reads CASSLLQATNEKLFF.

By frequency, this clonotype registers medium-sized. The chain couples TRBV29-1 to TRBJ1-5; without DNA, the TCRdb call of TRBD1 cannot be checked. CDR3 length equals 12 residues. Germline lookup yields CDR1 SQVTM and CDR2 ANQGSEA. The CDR3 here is CSAGTGGQPQHF.

The chain has TRBV9 and TRBJ2-7. In germline, CDR1 is SGDLS, CDR2 YYNGEE. The CDR3 is 12 amino acids. CDR3 amino acids: CASSNVGYEQYF.

The chain links TRBV4-3 to TRBJ1-6; with no DNA, the TCRdb D assignment of TRBD1 cannot be verified. The germline CDR1 and CDR2 sequences are LGHNA and YSLEER. The CDR3 length is 15 residues. Here the CDR3 reads CASSQDWGLNSPLHF.

The chain uses TRBV10-2 and TRBJ2-7; TCRdb names TRBD1, which stays unverified in the absence of DNA. There are 11 residues in the CDR3. CDR1 is WSHSY, CDR2 SAAADI, per germline. The CDR3 loop is CATGTGYEQYF.

This chain connects TRBV4-1 to TRBJ2-3; checking the TCRdb D call of TRBD1 is not possible without DNA. The CDR3 sequence is 13 residues long. From germline, CDR1 is MGHRA and CDR2 YSYEKL. Here the CDR3 reads CASSQAGTDTQYF.

The chain has TRBV20-1 and TRBJ2-7. The CDR3 is 16 amino acids. CDR1 and CDR2 (germline): DFQATT, SNEGSKA (reference sequence). The CDR3: CSARAPVGGGSYEQYF.

The chain is built from TRBV19 and TRBJ2-3; the D call of TRBD2 rests on TCRdb alone, since no DNA is present to check it. The CDR3 spans 15 residues. Germline V gene lookup returns CDR1 LNHDA and CDR2 SQIVND (reference sequence). CDR3 protein: CASRTSGPGGDTQYF.

This chain uses TRBV4-3 with TRBJ2-1; there is no DNA to check the TCRdb D call of TRBD1. Germline loops: CDR1 LGHNA, CDR2 YSLEER. This CDR3 region has 15 residues. CDR3 region: CASSQGEGRYNEQFF.

The CDR3 loop is CASSQYLAGGPQEQYF. The V call is TRBV4-3, the J call TRBJ2-7; as DNA is missing, the TRBD2 call by TCRdb cannot be tested. The CDR3 length is 16 residues. Germline CDR1 LGHNA, CDR2 YSLEER.

The chain links TRBV29-1 to TRBJ2-2; TCRdb picks TRBD1, but there is no DNA to check that call. Germline-derived CDR1 and CDR2 are SQVTM and ANQGSEA. The CDR3 contains 13 residues. The CDR3 sequence is CSVGDRGFGELFF.

The rearrangement joins TRBV4-1 to TRBJ2-1; TCRdb's D call of TRBD2 is untestable without DNA. This CDR3 is 16 amino acids long. Germline V lookup: CDR1 MGHRA, CDR2 YSYEKL. CDR3 loop: CASSQEIREAYNEQFF.

The chain combines TRBV20-1 with TRBJ2-7; the TRBD1 assignment by TCRdb is unverifiable without DNA. The V gene's germline CDR1 is DFQATT and CDR2 SNEGSKA (reference sequence). This CDR3 spans 13 amino acids. CDR3 in amino acids: CSAKHRGGREQYF.

This clonotype is called medium-sized (0.01 to 0.1%) based on its frequency. V is TRBV30 and J is TRBJ2-1. Germline V gene sequence: CDR1 GTSNPN, CDR2 SVGIG (reference sequence). The CDR3 contains 15 residues. The CDR3 is CAWDTAGTSYNEQFF. The complete variable domain, with remaining parts taken from reference TRBV30 and TRBJ2-1, reads SQTIHQWPATLVQPVGSPLSLECTVEGTSNPNLYWYRQAAGRGLQLLFYSVGIGQISSEVPQNLSASRPQDRQFILSSKKLLLSDSGFYLCAWDTAGTSYNEQFFGPGTRLTVL.

This clonotype is classed as medium-sized by frequency. This chain links TRBV2 with TRBJ1-5; the D gene TCRdb calls, TRBD1, cannot be checked with no DNA. The CDR3 consists of 15 residues. Germline V gives CDR1 SNHLY, CDR2 FYNNEI. CDR3 loop: CASSGTGGRGQPQHF.

The chain employs TRBV4-1 and TRBJ2-7; TCRdb reports TRBD1, a call that lacks DNA to check it against. The CDR3 runs 14 residues. The germline gives CDR1 MGHRA, CDR2 YSYEKL. The CDR3 loop is CASSPQDPSYEQYF.